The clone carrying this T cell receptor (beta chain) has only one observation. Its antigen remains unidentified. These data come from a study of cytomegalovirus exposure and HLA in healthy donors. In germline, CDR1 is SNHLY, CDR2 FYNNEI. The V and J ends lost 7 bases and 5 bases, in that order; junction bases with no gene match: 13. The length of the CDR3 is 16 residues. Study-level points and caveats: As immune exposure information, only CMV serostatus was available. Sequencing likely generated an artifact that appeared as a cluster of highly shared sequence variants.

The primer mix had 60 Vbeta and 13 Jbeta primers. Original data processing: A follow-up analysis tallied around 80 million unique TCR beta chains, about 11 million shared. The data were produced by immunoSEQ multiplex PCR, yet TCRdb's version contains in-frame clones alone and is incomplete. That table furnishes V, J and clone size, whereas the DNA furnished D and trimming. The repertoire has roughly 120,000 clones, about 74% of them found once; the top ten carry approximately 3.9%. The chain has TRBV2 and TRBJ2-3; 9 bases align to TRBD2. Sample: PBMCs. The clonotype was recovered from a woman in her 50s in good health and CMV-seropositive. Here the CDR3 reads CASKGLGGGALDTQYF. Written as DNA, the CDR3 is TGTGCCAGCAAGGGCCTAGGCGGGGGGGCGTTAGATACGCAGTATTTT.